This TCR beta chain stems from a study of T-cell reconstitution after alpha-beta-depleted transplantation in children. Points from the study as a whole: Surviving recipient T cells and thymic progenitors produced the high day-60 TCRbeta diversity seen in some patients.

The sample holds many counts of this clonotype. Its antigen remains unknown. V gave up 1 base and J gave up 4 bases; unmatched junction bases: 9. The CDR3 sequence is 17 residues long. The germline gives CDR1 LGHNA, CDR2 YSLEER. Unique molecular identifiers were incorporated into the prepared TCRbeta library. Via MiXCR, TCRdb re-called the PCR reads, giving one row per CDR3 protein. This sample has 200,000 to 250,000 distinct CDR3 sequences, with approximately 11% found just once. This receptor was identified in a child less than two years old with acute myeloid leukemia, due to receive a stem cell transplant. The rearrangement joins TRBV4-3 to TRBJ2-1; TRBD2 aligns across 8 bases. The specimen comprised PBMCs, sampled before TCRalphabeta/CD19-depleted stem cell transplant. The CDR3 sequence is CASSQALSTSGYNEQFF. CDR3 sequence (DNA): TGCGCCAGCAGCCAAGCTCTAAGTACTAGCGGTTACAATGAGCAGTTCTTC.